This T cell receptor (beta chain) was captured in a study of vaccination effects on CD4 cells after COVID-19. Across the whole study: Once vaccinated, a few convalescent patients were sampled both early and late afterward. After the second dose, samples were taken at median day 72. The study, taken as a whole, reports: Both infection-induced and vaccine-induced clones contracted markedly at late post-vaccination timepoints.

Antigen-specific CD4+ T cells were first expanded with viral peptide pools by the ViraFEST assay and only then sequenced. The culture ran for around nine days, and then CD4+ T cells were isolated. Their SARS-CoV-2 infection, verified by PCR, occurred between March and December 2020. Participants were vaccinated with two doses of either the BNT162b2 or mRNA-1273 vaccine. Fresh IL-2-containing medium replaced half the medium on days 3 and 7. Using immunoSEQ multiplex PCR, the repertoire was profiled, and TCRdb retains in-frame clones only, with some absent. The sample shows more than 15,000 clones, about 74% of them seen only once. About this clone itself: As yet, its antigen is unknown.

The CDR3 totals 16 residues. V shed 6 bases and J shed 0 bases, with 15 bases lying between them. The germline gives CDR1 MNHEY, CDR2 SVGEGT. This specimen was CD4+ T cells from PBMCs cultured with SARS-CoV-2 spike peptides, taken after COVID-19 vaccination. The receptor comes from a human donor who had a prior SARS-CoV-2 infection. This chain uses TRBV6-2 or TRBV6-3 with TRBJ2-4; TRBD1 might be the D (5 bases). As DNA, the CDR3 is TGTGCCAGCAGCCCAGGAAGGGGCCGAGCCAAAAACATTCAGTACTTC. As protein: CASSPGRGRAKNIQYF.